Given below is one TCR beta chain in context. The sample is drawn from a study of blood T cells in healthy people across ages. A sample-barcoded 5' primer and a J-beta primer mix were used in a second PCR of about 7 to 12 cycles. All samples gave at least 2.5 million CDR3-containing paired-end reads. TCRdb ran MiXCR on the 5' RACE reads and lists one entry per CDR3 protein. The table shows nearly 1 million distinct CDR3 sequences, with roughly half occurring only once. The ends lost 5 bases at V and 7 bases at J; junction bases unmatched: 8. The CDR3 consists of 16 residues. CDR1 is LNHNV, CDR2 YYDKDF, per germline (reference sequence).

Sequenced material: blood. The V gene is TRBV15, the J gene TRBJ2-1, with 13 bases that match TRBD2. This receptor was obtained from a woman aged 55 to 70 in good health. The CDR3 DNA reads TGTGCCACCAGCCCTTCGACGGGACTAGCGGGGAATGAGCAGTTCTTC. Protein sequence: CATSPSTGLAGNEQFF.